This T cell receptor (beta chain) is drawn from a study of blood T cell repertoires in COVID-19. Study context: Spain, Italy and the United States supplied samples that represented acute and convalescent COVID-19. T cells, B-cell-depleted T cells, or PBMCs supplied cDNA or gDNA.

This CDR3 region has 16 residues. J was trimmed by 0 bases and V by 3 bases; bases with no gene match: 8. Per the germline V gene, CDR1 is DFQATT and CDR2 is SNEGSKA (reference sequence). This clone was counted between two and nine times. In the original workflow: Researchers report that nucleated cell counts were estimated from reference gene primer amplification. Assay used: immunoSEQ multiplex PCR; TCRdb lists only in-frame clones, some missing. The V and J calls and clone size are taken from that table; D and trimming were inferred from the DNA. The sample contains some 80,000 clones, about 83% of which appear only once.

This receptor was taken from a human donor in a cohort sampled during active COVID-19. The sample was peripheral blood. This rearrangement joins TRBV20-1 to TRBJ2-1, with 7 bases lining up with TRBD2. The CDR3 here is CSASTSSGPSYNEQFF. The CDR3 DNA reads TGCAGTGCTAGTACGTCTAGCGGACCCTCCTACAATGAGCAGTTCTTC.